Following are 16 T cell receptor beta chains from one sample sequenced in a study of post-analysis software for immune sequencing data. Study-level findings and limits: Controls showed lower frequencies than patients for several TRBV segments, and TRBV5-6, TRBV5-1 and TRBV20-1 were among these.

Built from TCR beta cDNA, the libraries had unique molecular identifiers in them. TCRdb called the PCR reads again in MiXCR, with one record for every CDR3 protein. The profile shows about 800,000 distinct CDR3 sequences, 25% to 30% of them singletons. Antigens for these TCRs are unknown. The sequencing sample was made of blood. These receptors originate from a girl under 18 with multiple sclerosis.

This clonotype has just a few counts. CDR3 DNA: TGCAGTGCTAGGGGCCTAGCCCTGAGCACAGATACGCAGTATTTT. This codes for CSARGLALSTDTQYF. The chain carries TRBV20-1 and TRBJ2-3, with a possible D match to TRBD2 (5 bases). From germline, CDR1 is DFQATT and CDR2 SNEGSKA (reference sequence). This CDR3 region has 15 residues. The V gene lost 3 bases and the J gene lost 0 bases, with 13 bases spanning the gap.

This clonotype was picked up a small number of times. The V and J genes are TRBV6-1 and TRBJ2-1; 11 bases match TRBD2. In germline, CDR1 is MNHNS, CDR2 SASEGT. V gave up 6 bases and J gave up 9 bases; unmatched junction bases: 7. The CDR3 runs to 14 residues. In DNA, the CDR3 is TGTGCCAGCAGCACTAGCGGGAGTTGGACTGAGCAGTTCTTC. Translating gives CASSTSGSWTEQFF.

This clonotype showed up just a few times. V is TRBV12-3 or TRBV12-4 and J is TRBJ2-3; D gene ambiguous. This CDR3 comprises 13 residues. The V gene lost 7 bases and the J gene lost 0 bases, with 8 bases spanning the gap. CDR3 sequence (DNA): TGTGCCAGCAAAGGTACTAGCACAGATACGCAGTATTTT. Amino acid sequence: CASKGTSTDTQYF.

This clonotype has more than one count but fewer than ten. The V call is TRBV7-2, the J call TRBJ2-7; 9 bases align to TRBD1. The CDR3 covers 15 residues. CDR1 SGHTA and CDR2 FQGNSA come from the germline V gene. V was pared by 0 bases and J by 3 bases, with 3 bases of the junction left unmatched. This CDR3 is CASSLAGQGFYEQYF. The DNA for the CDR3 is TGTGCCAGCAGCTTAGCGGGACAGGGTTTCTACGAGCAGTACTTC.

This chain uses TRBV4-3 with TRBJ1-5; possibly TRBD1 for D (5 bases). Trimming pared 1 base from V and 1 base from J, leaving 11 bases between. The CDR3 extends over 16 amino acids. From germline, CDR1 is LGHNA and CDR2 YSLEER. The CDR3 nucleotides read TGCGCCAGCAGCCAAGGCAGGGACGGGAGCAATCAGCCCCAGCATTTT. Its protein is CASSQGRDGSNQPQHF.

The J gene is TRBJ2-5, the V gene TRBV6-2 or TRBV6-3; the match to TRBD2 covers 10 bases. Per germline, CDR1 MNHEY and CDR2 SVGEGT. With V trimmed by 6 bases and J by 7 bases, 5 bases remained unmatched. The CDR3 consists of 13 residues. The CDR3 loop reads CASRQLAGMTQYF. The CDR3 coding sequence is TGTGCCAGCAGACAACTAGCGGGAATGACCCAGTACTTC.

The CDR3 region has the DNA TGTGCCAGCAGGCCAGGGGGCTCCTACGAGCAGTACTTC. Residues: CASRPGGSYEQYF. The chain has TRBV7-2 and TRBJ2-7; 7 bases match TRBD1. CDR3 length: 13 residues. The germline V gene has CDR1 SGHTA and CDR2 FQGNSA. V lost 6 bases and J lost 0; bases outside the gene matches: 2.

This rearrangement joins TRBV27 to TRBJ2-4; a possible D gene is TRBD2 (5 bases). The J call may be faulty, since TRBJ2-7 better matches the DNA end. CDR3 length equals 14 residues. Germline CDR1 and CDR2: MNHEY and SMNVEV (reference sequence). As DNA, the CDR3 is TGTGCCAGCAGTTTGGGAGCCCCGGGCTACGAGCAGTACTTC. Residues: CASSLGAPGYEQYF.

This clonotype showed up just a few times. V usage is TRBV29-1 and J usage is TRBJ2-7; D could derive from TRBD1 or TRBD2 (5 bases each). This CDR3 contains 12 residues. V lost 2 bases, J lost 7 bases, and 12 bases lay in between. The germline V gene has CDR1 SQVTM and CDR2 ANQGSEA. Here the CDR3 reads CSVETSWGEQYF. The DNA for the CDR3 is TGCAGCGTTGAAACTAGTTGGGGGGAGCAGTACTTC.

As regards this clonotype: A junction end diverges from the germline sequence, so it may reflect a read error. V and J are TRBV28 and TRBJ2-4, with 9 bases matching TRBD1. Germline loops: CDR1 MDHEN, CDR2 SYDVKM. The CDR3 length is 15 residues. CDR3 bases: TGTGCCGGCAGTGGGACAGGGAGGGAACGGCACATTCAGTACTTC. Encoded protein: CAGSGTGRERHIQYF.

This clonotype was counted only a few times. This chain uses TRBV27 with TRBJ2-7; D possibly corresponds to TRBD2 (5 bases). Between the trimmed V and J ends, which lost 3 bases and 6 bases, there was a span of 9 bases. CDR3 length: 12 residues. CDR1 and CDR2 (germline): MNHEY, SMNVEV (reference sequence). The CDR3 nucleotides read TGTGCCAGCAGTTTTTGGGCGGGCGAGCAGTACTTC. It is translated as CASSFWAGEQYF.

This clonotype was seen many times. V and J are TRBV14 and TRBJ2-3; D is unclear. The ends were cut back, 1 base at V and 6 bases at J, with 2 bases in the middle. This CDR3 spans 11 amino acids. CDR1 and CDR2 (germline): SGHDN, FVKESK. CDR3 loop: CASSQVDTQYF. CDR3 sequence (DNA): TGTGCCAGCAGCCAAGTGGATACGCAGTATTTT.

This clonotype was seen a few times. The rearrangement joins TRBV5-1 to TRBJ1-2; no firm D call. The CDR3 length is 13 residues. CDR1 and CDR2 from the germline V gene are SGHRS and YFSETQ. Between the trimmed V and J ends, which lost 4 bases and 5 bases, there was a span of 12 bases. The CDR3 region has the DNA TGCGCCAGCAGCGCGGACGGTGGATATGGCTACACCTTC. As protein: CASSADGGYGYTF.

Ten or more counts support this clonotype. The chain couples TRBV20-1 to TRBJ2-1; maybe TRBD1 (6 bases). Germline V gene lookup returns CDR1 DFQATT and CDR2 SNEGSKA (reference sequence). The germline V and J ends were trimmed by 7 bases and 8 bases, with 21 bases remaining between them. This CDR3 spans 14 amino acids. The DNA for the CDR3 is TGCAGTGGAGTGTCTCTTACAGGGCTCGATGAGCAGTTCTTC. Translating it yields CSGVSLTGLDEQFF.

This clonotype occurred a few times. This chain joins TRBV12-3 or TRBV12-4 and TRBJ2-7, with TRBD2 as a possible D gene (5 bases). Between the trimmed V and J ends, which lost 8 bases and 4 bases, there was a span of 15 bases. The CDR3 consists of 13 residues. The CDR3 sequence: CASSWGEEYEQYF. DNA of the CDR3: TGTGCCAGCTCCTGGGGAGAGGAATACGAGCAGTACTTC.

The sample holds many counts of this clonotype. V and J are TRBV29-1 and TRBJ2-1; 12 bases are a match to TRBD2. This CDR3 spans 16 amino acids. Germline values: CDR1 SQVTM, CDR2 ANQGSEA. The ends lost 2 bases at V and 3 bases at J; junction bases unmatched: 5. For the CDR3, the DNA is TGCAGCGTTGAAACTACTAGCGGGAGGAACTACAATGAGCAGTTCTTC. Protein: CSVETTSGRNYNEQFF.